The clone carrying this T cell receptor (beta chain) was counted between two and nine times. The antigen remains undetermined. TCRdb redid the calling of the reads with MiXCR, one entry per CDR3 protein. The table has around 740,000 distinct CDR3 sequences, 35% to 45% seen once. The CDR3 has 15 residues. Germline V CDR1 and CDR2: KGHDR, SFDVKD. V dropped 3 bases and J dropped 0 bases, with 11 bases sitting between them. The sample comes from a study of T cell repertoires in cytomegalovirus infection. Turning to the study itself: Public TCR beta signatures indicated both CMV infection and matching HLA type.

Overall study results and limits: CMV-specific TCR beta clonotypes restricted by HLA-C were the ones dominating the ex vivo response.

J is TRBJ2-7 and V is TRBV24-1, with a weak D call TRBD2 (5 bases). This TCR derives from a human donor in good health (CMV status not recorded). Some clones in this sample may be carry-over from other donors' samples. Sequencing was carried out using PBMCs. The CDR3 reads CATSDTGIYSYEQYF. The CDR3 region has the DNA TGTGCCACCAGTGATACGGGGATTTACTCCTACGAGCAGTACTTC.